The subject of this entry is one T cell receptor (beta chain). The data belong to a study of control samples from healthy donors and cancer patients. Trimming left V 4 bases short and J 5 bases short, with 26 bases between. This CDR3 region has 18 residues. Looked up from germline, CDR1 is SEHNR and CDR2 is FQNEAQ (reference sequence). The protocol was immunoSEQ multiplex PCR, while the TCRdb copy is restricted to in-frame clones and leaves out a portion. Of 100,000 to 130,000 clones in the sample, approximately 84% were seen once. The sequence came from a young man in good health. The chain carries TRBV7-9 and TRBJ1-1; no firm D call. Sequencing used blood. The CDR3 DNA reads TGTGCCAGCAGCTCCCGGGTAGGCTTCATACCTGATCGGACTGAAGCTTTCTTT. As protein: CASSSRVGFIPDRTEAFF.